Included here is one T cell receptor (beta chain) sequence, with context. Its matching antigen is unknown. V shed 3 bases and J 1 base; nucleotides not matched to a gene: 6. The germline gives CDR1 SGDLS, CDR2 YYNGEE. The CDR3 runs 18 residues. Sequencing was performed with immunoSEQ multiplex PCR; in TCRdb, only in-frame clones are kept and a portion is missing. The repertoire includes approximately 240,000 clones, 88% of them detected once, and around 10% sits in the top ten. The data are from a study of Ad26.COV2.S vaccination and SARS-CoV-2 variants. Study overall: Donor joined the COV1001 Ad26.COV2.S trial arm. By the intramuscular route, Ad26.COV2.S was given once, or twice 56 days apart. Findings of the study overall: Breadth and depth estimates from TCRs may understate total T cell responses.

Treatment defined: 15 to 20 received Ad26.COV2.S at low or high dose, single or two shots; about 5 received placebo; per-sample allocation not given. On day 63 after the first injection, vaccine and placebo recipients gave samples. This chain connects TRBV9 to TRBJ2-5, with 16 positions matching TRBD2. The clonotype comes from a person between 18 and 65 years old who received the Ad26.COV2.S COVID-19 vaccine or a placebo. Sequencing was performed on peripheral blood, taken in a trial of Ad26.COV2.S vaccine versus placebo. In DNA, the CDR3 is TGTGCCAGCAGCGCGGGACTAGCGGGGGGGCGCGGCCAAGAGACCCAGTACTTC. Translation gives CASSAGLAGGRGQETQYF.